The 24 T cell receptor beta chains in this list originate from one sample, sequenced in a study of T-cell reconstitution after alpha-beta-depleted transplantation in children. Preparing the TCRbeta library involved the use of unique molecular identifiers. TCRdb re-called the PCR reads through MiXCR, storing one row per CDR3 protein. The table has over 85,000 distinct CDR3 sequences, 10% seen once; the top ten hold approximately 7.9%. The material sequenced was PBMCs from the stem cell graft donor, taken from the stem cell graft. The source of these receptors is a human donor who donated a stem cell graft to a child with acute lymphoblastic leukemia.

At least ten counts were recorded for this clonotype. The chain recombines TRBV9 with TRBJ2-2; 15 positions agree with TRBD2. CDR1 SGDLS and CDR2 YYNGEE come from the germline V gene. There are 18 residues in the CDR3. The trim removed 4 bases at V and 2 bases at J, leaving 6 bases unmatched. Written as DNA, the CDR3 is TGTGCCAGCAGCACGGGACTAGCGGGGGGCTTTAACACCGGGGAGCTGTTTTTT. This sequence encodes CASSTGLAGGFNTGELFF.

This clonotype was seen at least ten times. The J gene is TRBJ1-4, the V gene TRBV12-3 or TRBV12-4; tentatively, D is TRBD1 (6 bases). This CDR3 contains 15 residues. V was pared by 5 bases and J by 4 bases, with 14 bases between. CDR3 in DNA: TGTGCCAGCAGTCCGCCCGGACAGATTAATGAAAAACTGTTTTTT. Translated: CASSPPGQINEKLFF.

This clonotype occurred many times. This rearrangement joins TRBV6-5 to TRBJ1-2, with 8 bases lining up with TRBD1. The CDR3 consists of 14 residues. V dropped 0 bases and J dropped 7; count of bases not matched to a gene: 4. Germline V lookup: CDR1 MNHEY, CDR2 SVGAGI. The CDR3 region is CASSYSRGLGGYTF. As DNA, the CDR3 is TGTGCCAGCAGTTACTCCAGGGGGCTCGGTGGCTACACCTTC.

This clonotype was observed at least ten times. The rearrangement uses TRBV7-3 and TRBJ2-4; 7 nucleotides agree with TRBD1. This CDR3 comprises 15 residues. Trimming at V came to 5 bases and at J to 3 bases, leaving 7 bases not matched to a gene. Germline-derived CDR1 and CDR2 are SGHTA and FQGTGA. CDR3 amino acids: CASSPDRVGKNIQYF. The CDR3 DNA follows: TGTGCCAGCAGCCCAGACAGGGTTGGCAAAAACATTCAGTACTTC.

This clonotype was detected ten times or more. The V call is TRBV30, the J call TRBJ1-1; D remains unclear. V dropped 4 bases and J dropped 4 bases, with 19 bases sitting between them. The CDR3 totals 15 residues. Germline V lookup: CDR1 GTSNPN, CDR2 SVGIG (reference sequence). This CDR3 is CAWNDLGRVGTEAFF. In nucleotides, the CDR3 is TGTGCCTGGAACGACCTAGGAAGAGTAGGCACTGAAGCTTTCTTT.

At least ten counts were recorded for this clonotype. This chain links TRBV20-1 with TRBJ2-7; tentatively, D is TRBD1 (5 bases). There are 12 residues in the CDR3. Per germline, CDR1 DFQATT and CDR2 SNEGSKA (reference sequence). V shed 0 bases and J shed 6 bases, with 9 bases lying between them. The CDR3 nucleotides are TGCAGTGCTAGAGAAAGGGGCGGCGAGCAGTACTTC. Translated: CSARERGGEQYF.

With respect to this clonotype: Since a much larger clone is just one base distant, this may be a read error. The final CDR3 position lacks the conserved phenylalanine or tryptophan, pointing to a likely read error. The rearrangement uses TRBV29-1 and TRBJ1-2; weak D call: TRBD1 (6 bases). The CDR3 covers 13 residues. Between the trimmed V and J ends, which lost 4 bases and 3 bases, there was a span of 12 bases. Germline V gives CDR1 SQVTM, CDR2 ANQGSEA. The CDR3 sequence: CSVGAGEYYGYTY. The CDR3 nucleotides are TGCAGCGTTGGTGCAGGGGAGTACTATGGCTACACCTAC.

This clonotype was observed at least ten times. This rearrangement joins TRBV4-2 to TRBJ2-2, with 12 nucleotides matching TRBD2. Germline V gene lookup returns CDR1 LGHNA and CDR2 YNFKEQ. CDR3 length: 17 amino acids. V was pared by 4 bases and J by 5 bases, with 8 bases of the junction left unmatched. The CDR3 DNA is TGTGCCAGCAGCCCTCGACTAGCGGGGGCTCTAACCGGGGAGCTGTTTTTT. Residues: CASSPRLAGALTGELFF.

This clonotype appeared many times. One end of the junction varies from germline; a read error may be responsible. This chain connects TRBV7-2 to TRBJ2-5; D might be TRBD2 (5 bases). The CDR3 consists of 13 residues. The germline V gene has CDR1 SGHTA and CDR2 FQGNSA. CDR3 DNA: TGTGCCAGCAGCCTAGCTTGGGATGAGACCCAGTACTTC. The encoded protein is CASSLAWDETQYF.

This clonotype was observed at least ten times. The CDR3 bases are TGTGCCAGCAGCCTTGCAATAGGAGAGACCCAGTACTTC. It is translated as CASSLAIGETQYF. J is TRBJ2-5 and V is TRBV7-3; D is uncertain. CDR3 length: 13 residues. V was pared by 5 bases and J by 4 bases, with 11 bases between. CDR1 is SGHTA and CDR2 is FQGTGA in the germline V gene.

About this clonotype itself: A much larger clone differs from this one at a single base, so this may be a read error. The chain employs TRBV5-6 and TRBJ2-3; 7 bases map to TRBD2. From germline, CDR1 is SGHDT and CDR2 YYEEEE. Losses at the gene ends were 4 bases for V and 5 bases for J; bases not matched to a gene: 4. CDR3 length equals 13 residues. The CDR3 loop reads CASSRAGEDTQYF. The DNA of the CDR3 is TGTGCCAGCAGCCGCGCGGGGGAAGATACGCAGTATTTT.

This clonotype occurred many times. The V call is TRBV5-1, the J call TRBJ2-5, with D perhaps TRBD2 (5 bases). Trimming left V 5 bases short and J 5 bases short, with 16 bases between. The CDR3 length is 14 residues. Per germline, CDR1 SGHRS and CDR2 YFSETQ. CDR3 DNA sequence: TGCGCCAGCAGAGGGATACCCGGGAAGGAGACCCAGTACTTC. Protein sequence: CASRGIPGKETQYF.

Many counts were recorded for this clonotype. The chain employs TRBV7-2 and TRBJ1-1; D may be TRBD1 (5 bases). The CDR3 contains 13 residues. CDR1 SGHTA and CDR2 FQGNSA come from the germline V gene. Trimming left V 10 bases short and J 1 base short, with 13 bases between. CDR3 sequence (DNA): TGTGCCACCGAGTCAGGGCCGAACACTGAAGCTTTCTTT. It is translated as CATESGPNTEAFF.

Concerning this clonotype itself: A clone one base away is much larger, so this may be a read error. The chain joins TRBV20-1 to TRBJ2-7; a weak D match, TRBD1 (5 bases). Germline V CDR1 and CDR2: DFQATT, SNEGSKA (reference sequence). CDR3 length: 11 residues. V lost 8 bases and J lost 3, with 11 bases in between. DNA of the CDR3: TGCAGTTTGTGGCAGGGCTACGAGCAGTACTTC. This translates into CSLWQGYEQYF.

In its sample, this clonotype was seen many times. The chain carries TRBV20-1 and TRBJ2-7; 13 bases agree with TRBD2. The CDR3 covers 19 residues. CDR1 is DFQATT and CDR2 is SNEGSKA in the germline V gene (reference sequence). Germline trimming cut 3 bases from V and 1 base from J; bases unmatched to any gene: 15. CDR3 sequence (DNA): TGCAGTGCTAGTCCCCATAGTCCGGGACTAGCGGGACCTTCCTACGAGCAGTACTTC. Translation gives CSASPHSPGLAGPSYEQYF.

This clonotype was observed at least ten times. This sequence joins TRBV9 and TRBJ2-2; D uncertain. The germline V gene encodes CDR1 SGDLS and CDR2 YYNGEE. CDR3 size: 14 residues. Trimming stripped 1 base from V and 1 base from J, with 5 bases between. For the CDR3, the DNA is TGTGCCAGCAGCGTAACACAGAACACCGGGGAGCTGTTTTTT. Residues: CASSVTQNTGELFF.

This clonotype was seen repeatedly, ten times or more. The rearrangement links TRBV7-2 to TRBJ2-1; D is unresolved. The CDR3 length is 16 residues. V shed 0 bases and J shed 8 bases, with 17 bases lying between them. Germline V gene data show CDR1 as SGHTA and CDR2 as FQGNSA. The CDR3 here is CASSLASSMVSHEQFF. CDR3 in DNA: TGTGCCAGCAGCTTAGCGTCTAGTATGGTATCCCATGAGCAGTTCTTC. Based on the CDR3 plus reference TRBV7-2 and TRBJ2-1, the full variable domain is GAGVSQSPSNKVTEKGKDVELRCDPISGHTALYWYRQSLGQGLEFLIYFQGNSAPDKSGLPSDRFSAERTGGSVSTLTIQRTQQEDSAVYLCASSLASSMVSHEQFFGPGTRLTVL.

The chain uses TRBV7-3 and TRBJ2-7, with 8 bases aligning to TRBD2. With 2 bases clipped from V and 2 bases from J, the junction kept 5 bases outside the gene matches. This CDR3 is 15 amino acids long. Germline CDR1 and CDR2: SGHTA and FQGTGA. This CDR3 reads CASSLLAGTAYEQYF. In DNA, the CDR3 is TGTGCCAGCAGCTTATTAGCGGGAACAGCCTACGAGCAGTACTTC. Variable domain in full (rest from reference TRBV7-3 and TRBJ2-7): GAGVSQTPSNKVTEKGKYVELRCDPISGHTALYWYRQSLGQGPEFLIYFQGTGAADDSGLPNDRFFAVRPEGSVSTLKIQRTERGDSAVYLCASSLLAGTAYEQYFGPGTRLTVT.

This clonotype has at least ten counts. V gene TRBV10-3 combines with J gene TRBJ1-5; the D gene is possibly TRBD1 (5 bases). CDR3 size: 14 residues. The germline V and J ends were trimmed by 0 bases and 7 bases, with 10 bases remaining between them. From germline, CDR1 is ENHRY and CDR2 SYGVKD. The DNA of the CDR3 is TGTGCCATCAGTGAGTCAACAGGTGAACAGCCCCAGCATTTT. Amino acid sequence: CAISESTGEQPQHF.

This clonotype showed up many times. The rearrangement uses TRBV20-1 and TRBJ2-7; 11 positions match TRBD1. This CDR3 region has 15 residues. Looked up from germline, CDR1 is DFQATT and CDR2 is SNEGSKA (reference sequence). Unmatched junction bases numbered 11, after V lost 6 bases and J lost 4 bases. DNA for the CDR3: TGCAGTGCCCCCCCCAGGACAGGGGGCAAGTACGAGCAGTACTTC. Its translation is CSAPPRTGGKYEQYF.

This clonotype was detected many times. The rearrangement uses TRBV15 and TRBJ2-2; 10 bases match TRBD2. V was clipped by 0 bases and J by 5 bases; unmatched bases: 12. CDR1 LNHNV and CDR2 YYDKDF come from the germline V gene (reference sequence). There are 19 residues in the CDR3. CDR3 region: CATSRDPLASGRFTGELFF. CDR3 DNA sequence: TGTGCCACCAGCAGAGACCCCTTGGCTAGCGGGAGATTTACCGGGGAGCTGTTTTTT.

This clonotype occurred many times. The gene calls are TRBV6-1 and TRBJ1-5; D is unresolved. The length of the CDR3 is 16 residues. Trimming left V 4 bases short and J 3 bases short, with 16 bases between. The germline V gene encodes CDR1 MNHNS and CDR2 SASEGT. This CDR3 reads CASSAQERNFNQPQHF. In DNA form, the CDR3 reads TGTGCCAGCAGTGCCCAGGAAAGGAATTTCAATCAGCCCCAGCATTTT.

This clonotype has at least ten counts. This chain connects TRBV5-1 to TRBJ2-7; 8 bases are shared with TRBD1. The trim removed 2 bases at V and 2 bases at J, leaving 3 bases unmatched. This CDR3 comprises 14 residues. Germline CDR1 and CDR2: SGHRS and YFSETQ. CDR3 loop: CASSFPDRAYEQYF. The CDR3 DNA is TGCGCCAGCAGCTTTCCGGACAGGGCCTACGAGCAGTACTTC.

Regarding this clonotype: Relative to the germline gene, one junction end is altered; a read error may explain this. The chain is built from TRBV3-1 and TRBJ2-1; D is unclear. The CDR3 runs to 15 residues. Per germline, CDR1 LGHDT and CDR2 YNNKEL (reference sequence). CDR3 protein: CATSQYKGRLDEQFF. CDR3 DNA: TGTGCCACCAGCCAATACAAGGGCCGCCTCGATGAGCAGTTCTTC.